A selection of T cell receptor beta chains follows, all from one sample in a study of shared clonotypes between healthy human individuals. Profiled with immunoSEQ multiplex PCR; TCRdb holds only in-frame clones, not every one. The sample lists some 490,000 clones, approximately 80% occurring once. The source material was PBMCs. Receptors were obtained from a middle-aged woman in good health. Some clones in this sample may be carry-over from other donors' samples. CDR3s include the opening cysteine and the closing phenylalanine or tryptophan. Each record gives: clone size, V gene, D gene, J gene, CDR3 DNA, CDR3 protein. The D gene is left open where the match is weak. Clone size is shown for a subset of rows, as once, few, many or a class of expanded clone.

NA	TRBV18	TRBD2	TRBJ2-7	TGTGCCAGCTCACCTAGCGGGAGGGCGGAAGAGCAGTACTTC	CASSPSGRAEEQYF
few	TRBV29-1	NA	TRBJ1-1	TGCAGCGTTGAAGATTTAGAGAGATCGAACACTGAAGCTTTCTTT	CSVEDLERSNTEAFF
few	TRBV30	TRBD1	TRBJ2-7	TGTGCCTGGAGCCCGATGGACAGGATGTACTTC	CAWSPMDRMYF
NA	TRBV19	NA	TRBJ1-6	TGTGCCAGTAGGCCGGGACCTCGTGTAGTTTCACCCCTCCACTTT	CASRPGPRVVSPLHF
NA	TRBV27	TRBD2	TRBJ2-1	TGTGCCAGCAGTTCCCTACACTCTCTAGCGGGAGGCCACAATGAGCAGTTCTTC	CASSSLHSLAGGHNEQFF
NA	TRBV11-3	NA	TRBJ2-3	TGTGCCAGCAGCCGAGTTTCGGGGCACACAGATACGCAGTATTTT	CASSRVSGHTDTQYF
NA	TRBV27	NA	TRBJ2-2	TGTGCCAGCAGTTTCCCCTCAGGAGGGTTCAACACCGGGGAGCTGTTTTTT	CASSFPSGGFNTGELFF
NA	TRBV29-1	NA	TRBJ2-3	TGCAGCGTTCCCGTGAGGGGCACAGATACGCAGTATTTT	CSVPVRGTDTQYF
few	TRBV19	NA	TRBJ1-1	TGTGCCAGTAGTACACAGGGCAGCACTGAAGCTTTCTTT	CASSTQGSTEAFF
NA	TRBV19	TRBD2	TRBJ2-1	TGTGCCAGTAGGCTAGCGGGGGGCAATGAGCAGTTCTTC	CASRLAGGNEQFF
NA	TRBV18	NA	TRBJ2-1	TGTGCCAGCTCACCAAAGGTCATTGCGGGGAACAATGAGCAGTTCTTC	CASSPKVIAGNNEQFF
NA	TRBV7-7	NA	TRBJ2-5	TGTGCCCAAGGGGGACCGGGGGAGACCCAGTACTTC	CAQGGPGETQYF
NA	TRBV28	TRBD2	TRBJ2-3	TGTGCCAGCACCCCGGGGGGAGCGGGAGAGGGGGAGGGGACGCAGTATTTT	CASTPGGAGEGEGTQYF
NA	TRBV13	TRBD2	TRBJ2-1	TGTGCCAGCAGCTTAAGGAGGCTAGCGGGAAATAAGCAGTTCTTC	CASSLRRLAGNKQFF
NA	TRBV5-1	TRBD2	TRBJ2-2	TGCGCCAGCAGCTTGGCAGGGACTAGCGGGACCCCCGGCACCGGGGAGCTGTTTTTT	CASSLAGTSGTPGTGELFF